This T cell receptor (beta chain) was identified in a study of response to subunit inactivated influenza vaccine (dated by TCRdb to 2016 to 2019). With regard to the full study: To follow how T cells responded to a trivalent subunit inactivated influenza vaccine, the researchers relied on deep quantitative profiling of the T cell receptor repertoire. Beyond this particular receptor, the publication reports: According to the authors, only a limited number of new T cells may be recruited by each seasonal influenza vaccination.

The library was generated by RT-PCR. The data were produced on an Illumina HiSeq 2500. The public reads were reprocessed in TCRdb via fastp at Q25 and MiXCR, keeping in-frame beta chains. Duplicate CDR3 protein sequences are folded into a single record with the most common DNA and genes. The sample data list 800,000 to 1,000,000 distinct CDR3 sequences, and 21% of these were observed just once. The ten largest clones capture around 9.6% of the sample. To note about this clonotype: Its target antigen remains unknown. The sample holds no much larger clone one base away, and base qualities are not on file.

The germline V gene yields SGHRS for CDR1 and YFSETQ for CDR2. Here V drops 2 bases and J drops 2 bases, and the junction holds 4 bases not matched to any gene. The CDR3 spans 14 residues, from the cysteine through the phenylalanine. Only the CDR3 DNA stays, 42 bases, in frame from base 1. The chain couples TRBV5-1 to TRBJ2-7; 7 bases in the middle match TRBD1. The material was PBMCs from blood, obtained more than 4 days after vaccination. The source of this sequence is a man aged 50-59 years who received an inactivated influenza vaccine. Donor details come from another sample of the same person, matched by shared clones. The nucleotide sequence reads TGCGCCAGCAGCTTCGGGACAGCCCCCTACGAGCAGTACTTC. Its protein reads: CASSFGTAPYEQYF.